This TCR beta chain is drawn from a study of post-analysis software for immune sequencing data. Study-level information: The courses of disease that were included comprised relapsing-remitting, secondary progressive and progressive-relapsing multiple sclerosis.

This CDR3 contains 16 residues. V was shortened by 6 bases and J by 1 base, with 16 bases between the two germline ends. The germline V gene has CDR1 MRHNA and CDR2 SNTAGT. Researchers reported that TCR beta cDNA libraries carried unique molecular identifiers. With roughly 1 to 11 million T cells as the source, roughly 0.5 million cDNA molecules resulted. TCRdb re-called the PCR reads through MiXCR, storing one row per CDR3 protein. The table lists about 820,000 distinct CDR3 sequences, 53% of them singletons. In regard to this clonotype: Its specificity is not known.

Study findings and constraints: When compared against controls, multiple sclerosis patients showed significantly lower normalized Chao1 diversity. Samples made in the same batch grouped tightly together by F measure. TRBV5-6, TRBV5-1 and TRBV20-1 belonged to a set of about 5 TRBV segments that were more frequent in patients than controls.

Sequenced input: blood. The sequence was collected from a girl between 5 and 17 years old with multiple sclerosis. The chain is built from TRBV6-4 and TRBJ2-1, with D perhaps TRBD1 (6 bases). This chain's CDR3 is CASSPDVGASYNEQFF. The CDR3, as DNA: TGTGCCAGCAGCCCCGACGTGGGGGCTTCCTACAATGAGCAGTTCTTC.